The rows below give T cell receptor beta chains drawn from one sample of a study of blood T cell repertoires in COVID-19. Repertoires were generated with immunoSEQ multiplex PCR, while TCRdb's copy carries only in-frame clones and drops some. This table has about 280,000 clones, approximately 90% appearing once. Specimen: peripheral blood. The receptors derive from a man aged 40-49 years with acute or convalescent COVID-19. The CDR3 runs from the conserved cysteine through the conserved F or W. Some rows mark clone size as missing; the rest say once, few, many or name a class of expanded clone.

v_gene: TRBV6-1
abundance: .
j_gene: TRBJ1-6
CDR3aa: CASSEAWTGNSPLHF

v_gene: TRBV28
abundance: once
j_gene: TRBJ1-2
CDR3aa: CASSLIQGASGYTF

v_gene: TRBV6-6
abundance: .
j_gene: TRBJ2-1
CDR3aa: CASSYSARDSYNEQFF

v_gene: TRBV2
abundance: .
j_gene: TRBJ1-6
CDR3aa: CASGQGHNSPLHF

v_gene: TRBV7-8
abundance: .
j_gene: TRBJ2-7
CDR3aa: CASSLKLPGRGVYEQYF

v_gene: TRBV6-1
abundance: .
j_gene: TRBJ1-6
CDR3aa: CASSVDSLGRYMDSPLHF

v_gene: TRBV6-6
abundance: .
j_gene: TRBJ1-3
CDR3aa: CASSSLGNTIYF

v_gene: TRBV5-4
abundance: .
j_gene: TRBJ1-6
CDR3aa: CASSSPGTRTLNSPLHF

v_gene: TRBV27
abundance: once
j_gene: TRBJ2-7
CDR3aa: CASSFLQTGGNEQYF

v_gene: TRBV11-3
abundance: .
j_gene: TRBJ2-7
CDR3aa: CASSFGTGASYEQYF

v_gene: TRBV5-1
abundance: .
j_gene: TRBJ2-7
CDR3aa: CASGSGTVFSYEQYF

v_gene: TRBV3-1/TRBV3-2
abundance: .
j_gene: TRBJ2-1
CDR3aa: CASSQDLGGLHNEQFF

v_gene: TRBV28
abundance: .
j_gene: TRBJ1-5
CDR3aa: CASSSTGVGNQPQHF

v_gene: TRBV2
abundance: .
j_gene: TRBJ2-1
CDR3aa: CASSLTSGGTSYNEQFF

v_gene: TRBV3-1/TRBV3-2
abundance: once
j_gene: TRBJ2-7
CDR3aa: CASSQGTSGGGGQYF

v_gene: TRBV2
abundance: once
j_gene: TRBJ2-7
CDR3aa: CASSEQAYEQYF

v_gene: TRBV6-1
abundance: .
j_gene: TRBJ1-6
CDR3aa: CASSERDRHNSPLHF

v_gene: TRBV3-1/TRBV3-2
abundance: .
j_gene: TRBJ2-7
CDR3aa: CASSQSGTLYEQYF

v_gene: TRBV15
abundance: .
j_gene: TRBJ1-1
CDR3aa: CATSRDLGEATEAFF

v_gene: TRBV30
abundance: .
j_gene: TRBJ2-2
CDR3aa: CAWSGDRARGGELFF

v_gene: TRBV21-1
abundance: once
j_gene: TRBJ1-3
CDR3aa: CASSKAGRQGPGNTIYF

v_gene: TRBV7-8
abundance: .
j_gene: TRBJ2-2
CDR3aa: CASSRLLGQGSTGELFF

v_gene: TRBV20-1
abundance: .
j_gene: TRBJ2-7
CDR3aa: CSASTGHYEQYF

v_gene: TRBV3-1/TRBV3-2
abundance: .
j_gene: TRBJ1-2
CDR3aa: CASSHAGVFYGYTF

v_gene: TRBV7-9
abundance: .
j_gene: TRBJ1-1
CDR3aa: CASRSQGVTEAFF

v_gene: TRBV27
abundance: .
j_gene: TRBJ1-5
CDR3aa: CASSYGQWSNQPQHF

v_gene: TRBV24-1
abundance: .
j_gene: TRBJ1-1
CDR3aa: CATSDPGTGSDRAFF

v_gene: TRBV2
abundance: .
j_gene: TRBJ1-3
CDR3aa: CASSEVRGGNTIYF

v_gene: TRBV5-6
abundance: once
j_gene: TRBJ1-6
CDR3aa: CASSSGYRGRSSPLHF

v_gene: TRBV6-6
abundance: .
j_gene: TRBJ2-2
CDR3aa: CAKIPTGGGAPGELFF

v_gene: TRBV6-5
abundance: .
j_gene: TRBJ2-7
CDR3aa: CASSSFGQGREGEQYF

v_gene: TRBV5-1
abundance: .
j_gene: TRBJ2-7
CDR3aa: CASSPRTGLYEQYF

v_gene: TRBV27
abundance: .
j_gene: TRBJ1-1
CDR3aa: CASSLLPAMNTEAFF

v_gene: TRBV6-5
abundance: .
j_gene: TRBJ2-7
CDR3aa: CASSFAGFYEQYF

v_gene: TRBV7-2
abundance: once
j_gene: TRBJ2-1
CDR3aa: CASSLALAGTGGQFF

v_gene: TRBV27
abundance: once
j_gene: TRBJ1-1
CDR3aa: CASSLNGAYEAFF

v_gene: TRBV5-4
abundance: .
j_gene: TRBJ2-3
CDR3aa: CASSLTSTDTQYF

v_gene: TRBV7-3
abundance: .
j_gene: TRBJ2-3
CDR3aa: CASSPSSSRGDTQYF

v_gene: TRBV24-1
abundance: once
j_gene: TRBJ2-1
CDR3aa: CATSDLRTGDNEQFF

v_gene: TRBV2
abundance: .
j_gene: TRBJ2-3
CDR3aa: CASTRTGLGDTQYF

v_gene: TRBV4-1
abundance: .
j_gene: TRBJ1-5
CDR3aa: CASSQENTGRSNQPQHF

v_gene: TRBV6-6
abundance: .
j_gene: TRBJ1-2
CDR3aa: CASSWSTGGHYGYTF